One T cell receptor beta chain is described in this entry. Its specificity is unknown. TCRdb independently ran MiXCR on the reads; one entry per CDR3 protein. The data show roughly 700,000 distinct CDR3 sequences, 30% to 35% seen once. The sample is drawn from a study of T cell repertoires in cytomegalovirus infection. Study in general: Public TCR beta signature analysis indicated the presence of both CMV infection and matching HLA type.

This CDR3 region has 13 residues. Trimming cost V 6 bases and J 8 bases, with 16 bases left between them. This material consisted of cultured PBMCs, taken from culture after CMV antigen stimulation. The receptor's source is a human donor in good health (CMV status not recorded). Some clones in this sample may be carry-over from other donors' samples. The rearrangement links TRBV12-3 or TRBV12-4 to TRBJ1-2; tentative D call: TRBD1 (6 bases). The CDR3 sequence is CASRQGMLLGYTF. The CDR3 bases are TGTGCCAGCAGACAGGGAATGTTGTTGGGCTACACCTTC.